The 9 T cell receptor beta chains below come from one sample, sequenced in a study of T cell repertoires and HLA-DP antigens. Sequenced by immunoSEQ multiplex PCR; TCRdb stores in-frame clones only, minus some. The table shows roughly 70,000 clones, with about four fifths occurring only once. For these TCRs, the target antigens are not known. Sequenced input: CD4+ T cells from PBMCs. These receptors all stem from a man in his 60s in good health and CMV-seronegative.

The rearrangement uses TRBV5-4 and TRBJ1-1, with D tentatively TRBD1 (6 bases). The V and J ends lost 4 bases and 1 base respectively, with 14 bases between them. This CDR3 has 15 residues. Germline-derived CDR1 and CDR2 are SGHNT and YYREEE (reference sequence). CDR3 loop: CASSRRGEGNTEAFF. The CDR3 nucleotides read TGTGCCAGCAGCCGCAGGGGAGAGGGGAACACTGAAGCTTTCTTT. The full variable domain, rest sourced from reference TRBV5-4 and TRBJ1-1, is ETGVTQSPTHLIKTRGQQVTLRCSSQSGHNTVSWYQQALGQGPQFIFQYYREEENGRGNFPPRFSGLQFPNYSSELNVNALELDDSALYLCASSRRGEGNTEAFFGQGTRLTVV.

This chain joins TRBV19 and TRBJ1-4; D is undetermined. Germline values: CDR1 LNHDA, CDR2 SQIVND (reference sequence). Trimming took 6 bases from V and 7 from J, leaving 15 bases between them. The CDR3 spans 14 residues. CDR3 residues: CASRDFSLGEKLFF. The CDR3 region has the DNA TGTGCCAGTAGGGACTTTTCTTTAGGTGAAAAACTGTTTTTT.

V is TRBV5-6 and J is TRBJ1-1, with a weak D call TRBD1 (6 bases). This CDR3 contains 12 residues. Deletions cut 8 bases from V and 2 bases from J, with 10 bases between. CDR1 is SGHDT and CDR2 is YYEEEE in the germline V gene. CDR3: CASQQGNTEAFF. In nucleotides, the CDR3 is TGTGCCAGTCAACAGGGAAACACTGAAGCTTTCTTT. Filled out from reference TRBV5-6 and TRBJ1-1, the complete variable domain reads DAGVTQSPTHLIKTRGQQVTLRCSPKSGHDTVSWYQQALGQGPQFIFQYYEEEERQRGNFPDRFSGHQFPNYSSELNVNALLLGDSALYLCASQQGNTEAFFGQGTRLTVV.

The chain recombines TRBV7-2 with TRBJ2-2; 12 nucleotides line up with TRBD2. The germline V gene encodes CDR1 SGHTA and CDR2 FQGNSA. V shed 5 bases, J shed 6 bases, and the junction held 7 bases outside the gene matches. CDR3 length: 16 residues. CDR3 protein: CASSRPTSGSPGELFF. In DNA form, the CDR3 reads TGTGCCAGCAGCAGACCGACTAGCGGGAGCCCCGGGGAGCTGTTTTTT.

The chain joins TRBV6-4 to TRBJ2-1, with 8 bases fitting TRBD2. CDR1 is MRHNA and CDR2 is SNTAGT in the germline V gene. After removal of 4 bases from V and 9 bases from J, the junction contained 8 bases not matched to a gene. The CDR3 extends over 14 amino acids. The CDR3: CASSASGREGEQFF. The CDR3 DNA is TGTGCCAGCAGTGCCAGCGGGAGAGAGGGTGAGCAGTTCTTC.

The V call is TRBV2, the J call TRBJ2-1; the D is unclear. The CDR3 covers 11 residues. V dropped 4 bases and J dropped 6 bases, with 4 bases sitting between them. The germline V gene has CDR1 SNHLY and CDR2 FYNNEI. The CDR3 loop reads CASSVINEQFF. The CDR3 DNA sequence: TGTGCCAGCAGTGTCATCAATGAGCAGTTCTTC. Combining the CDR3 with reference TRBV2 and TRBJ2-1 gives the whole variable domain EPEVTQTPSHQVTQMGQEVILRCVPISNHLYFYWYRQILGQKVEFLVSFYNNEISEKSEIFDDQFSVERPDGSNFTLKIRSTKLEDSAMYFCASSVINEQFFGPGTRLTVL.

The rearrangement links TRBV7-2 to TRBJ1-2, with D hard to call. In germline, CDR1 is SGHTA, CDR2 FQGNSA. This CDR3 has 12 amino acids. Trimming took 1 base from V and 8 from J, leaving 8 bases between them. CDR3 amino acids: CASSLDRVGYTF. The CDR3 bases are TGTGCCAGCAGCTTAGATAGGGTGGGCTACACCTTC.

The chain joins TRBV7-2 to TRBJ2-5; no firm D call. The CDR3 runs 14 residues. The V gene lost 5 bases and the J gene lost 3 bases, with 13 bases spanning the gap. The germline V gene encodes CDR1 SGHTA and CDR2 FQGNSA. CDR3 region: CASSPSGLKETQYF. The CDR3 nucleotides read TGTGCCAGCAGCCCTAGTGGGCTAAAAGAGACCCAGTACTTC.

The V and J genes are TRBV19 and TRBJ1-5; TRBD1 matches at 7 bases. V trimming: 8 bases; J trimming: 5 bases; junction bases outside the gene matches: 12. The length of the CDR3 is 15 residues. The germline V gene encodes CDR1 LNHDA and CDR2 SQIVND (reference sequence). CDR3 protein: CASALTGDQHQPQHF. CDR3 DNA sequence: TGTGCCAGTGCCTTAACAGGGGATCAGCATCAGCCCCAGCATTTT.